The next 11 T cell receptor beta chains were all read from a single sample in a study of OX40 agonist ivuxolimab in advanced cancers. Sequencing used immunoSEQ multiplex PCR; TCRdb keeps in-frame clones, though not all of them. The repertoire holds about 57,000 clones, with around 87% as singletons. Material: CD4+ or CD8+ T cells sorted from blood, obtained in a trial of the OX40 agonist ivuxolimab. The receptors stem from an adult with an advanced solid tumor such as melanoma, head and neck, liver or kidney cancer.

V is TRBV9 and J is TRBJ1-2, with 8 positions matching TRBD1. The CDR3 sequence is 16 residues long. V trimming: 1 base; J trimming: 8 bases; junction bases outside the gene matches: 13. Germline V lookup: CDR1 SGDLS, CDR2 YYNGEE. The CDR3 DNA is TGTGCCAGCAGCGTACAGGGGGCTCCCCGTGAGTGGGGCTACACCTTC. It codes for CASSVQGAPREWGYTF.

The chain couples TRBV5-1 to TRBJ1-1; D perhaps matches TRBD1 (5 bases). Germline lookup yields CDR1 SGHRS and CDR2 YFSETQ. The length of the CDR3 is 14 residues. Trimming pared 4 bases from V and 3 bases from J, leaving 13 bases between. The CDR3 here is CASSPEGGDTEAFF. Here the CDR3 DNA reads TGCGCCAGCAGCCCGGAGGGAGGGGACACTGAAGCTTTCTTT.

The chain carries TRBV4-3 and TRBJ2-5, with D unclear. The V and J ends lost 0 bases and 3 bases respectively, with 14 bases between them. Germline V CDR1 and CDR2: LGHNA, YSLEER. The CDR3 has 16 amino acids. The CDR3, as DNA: TGCGCCAGCAGCCAAGAGGTGGTTCCGGCGGAAGAGACCCAGTACTTC. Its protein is CASSQEVVPAEETQYF.

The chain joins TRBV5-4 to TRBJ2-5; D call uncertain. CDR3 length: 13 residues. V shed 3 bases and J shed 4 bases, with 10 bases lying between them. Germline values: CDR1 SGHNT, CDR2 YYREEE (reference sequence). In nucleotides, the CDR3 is TGTGCCAGCAGCTGGTACAAAAGAGAGACCCAGTACTTC. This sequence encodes CASSWYKRETQYF. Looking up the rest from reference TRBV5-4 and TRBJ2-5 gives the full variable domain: ETGVTQSPTHLIKTRGQQVTLRCSSQSGHNTVSWYQQALGQGPQFIFQYYREEENGRGNFPPRFSGLQFPNYSSELNVNALELDDSALYLCASSWYKRETQYFGPGTRLLVL.

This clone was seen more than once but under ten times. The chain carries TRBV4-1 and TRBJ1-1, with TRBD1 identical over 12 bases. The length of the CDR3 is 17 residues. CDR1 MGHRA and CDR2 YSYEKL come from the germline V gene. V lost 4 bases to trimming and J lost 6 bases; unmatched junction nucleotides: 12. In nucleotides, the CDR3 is TGCGCCAGCAGCCCCAGGGACAGGGGGCGCGGGGTCGCTGAAGCTTTCTTT. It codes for CASSPRDRGRGVAEAFF.

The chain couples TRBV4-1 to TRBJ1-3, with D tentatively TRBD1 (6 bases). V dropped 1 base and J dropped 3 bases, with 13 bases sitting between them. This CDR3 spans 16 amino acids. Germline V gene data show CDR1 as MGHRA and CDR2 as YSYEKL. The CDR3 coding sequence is TGCGCCAGCAGCCAAGCCGGGGCAGGGGATGGAAACACCATATATTTT. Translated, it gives CASSQAGAGDGNTIYF.

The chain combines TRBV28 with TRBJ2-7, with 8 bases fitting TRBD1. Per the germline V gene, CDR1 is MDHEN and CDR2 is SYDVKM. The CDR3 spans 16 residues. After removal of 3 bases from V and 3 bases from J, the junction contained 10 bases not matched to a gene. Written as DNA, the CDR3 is TGTGCCAGCAGTTTCCCAATTTCGGGACAGGACTACGAGCAGTACTTC. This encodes CASSFPISGQDYEQYF.

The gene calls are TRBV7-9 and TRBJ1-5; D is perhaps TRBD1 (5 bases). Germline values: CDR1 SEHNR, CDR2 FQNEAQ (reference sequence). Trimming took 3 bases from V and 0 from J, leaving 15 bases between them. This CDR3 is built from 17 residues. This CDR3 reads CASSLYRDSYSNQPQHF. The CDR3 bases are TGTGCCAGCAGCTTGTACCGGGACTCCTATAGCAATCAGCCCCAGCATTTT.

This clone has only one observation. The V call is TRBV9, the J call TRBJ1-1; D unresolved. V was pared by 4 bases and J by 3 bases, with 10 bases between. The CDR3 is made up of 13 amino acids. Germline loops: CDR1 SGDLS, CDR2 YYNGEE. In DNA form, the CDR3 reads TGTGCCAGCAGCCTGAGAGCTGACACTGAAGCTTTCTTT. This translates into CASSLRADTEAFF.

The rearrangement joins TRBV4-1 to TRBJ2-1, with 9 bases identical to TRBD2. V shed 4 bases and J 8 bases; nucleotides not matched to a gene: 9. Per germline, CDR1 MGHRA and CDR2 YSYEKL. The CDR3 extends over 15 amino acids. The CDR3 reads CASSLIGLAHDEQFF. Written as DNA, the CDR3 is TGCGCCAGCAGCCTCATCGGACTAGCGCACGATGAGCAGTTCTTC.

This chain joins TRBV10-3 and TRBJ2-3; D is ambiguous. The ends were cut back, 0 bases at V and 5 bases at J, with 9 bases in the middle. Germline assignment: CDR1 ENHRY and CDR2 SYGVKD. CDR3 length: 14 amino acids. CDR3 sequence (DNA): TGTGCCATCAGTGAGTCGCTGATCCGAGATACGCAGTATTTT. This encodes CAISESLIRDTQYF.